This entry concerns a single TCR beta chain. This sample was included in a study of blood T cell repertoires in COVID-19. Authors' methods: Reference gene primer amplification in the assay estimated nucleated cell counts. The protocol was immunoSEQ multiplex PCR, while the TCRdb copy is restricted to in-frame clones and leaves out a portion. The DNA was the basis for D and trimming; V, J and clone size are from that table. The table has fewer than 450,000 clones, approximately 89% seen once. Germline lookup yields CDR1 ENHRY and CDR2 SYGVKD. V lost 0 bases to trimming and J lost 10 bases, with 6 bases between them. This CDR3 is 11 amino acids long.

Material: peripheral blood. The origin of this receptor is a woman in her forties or fifties with COVID-19, enrolled during active disease. J is TRBJ1-1 and V is TRBV10-3; D is undetermined. DNA for the CDR3: TGTGCCATCAGTGAGTCCTACAGAGCTTTCTTT. It specifies CAISESYRAFF.